The 2 T cell receptor beta chains presented below share a single source sample, sequenced in a study of beta chain features in type 1 diabetes. What was sequenced were expressed TCRB transcripts, since all of the isolated RNA had been reverse transcribed. The table came from immunoSEQ multiplex PCR; TCRdb's copy has only in-frame clones and leaves some out. The data show hundreds of thousands of clones, about 12% seen once. The sample was naive CD4+ T cells from blood. These TCRs come from a man aged 18 to 29 in good health.

There are a few counts of this clone. One end of the junction varies from germline; a read error may be responsible. The chain carries TRBV14 and TRBJ2-2; a possible D gene is TRBD1 (6 bases). In germline, CDR1 is SGHDN, CDR2 FVKESK. CDR3 length: 15 residues. The CDR3 reads CASSQVHRVTRELFF. The CDR3 coding sequence is TGTGCCAGCAGCCAAGTTCACAGGGTCACCAGGGAGCTGTTTTTT.

The sample holds a few counts of this clone. This chain joins TRBV6-4 and TRBJ2-1, with 11 bases fitting TRBD2. This CDR3 has 15 amino acids. After removal of 3 bases from V and 2 bases from J, the junction contained 0 bases not matched to a gene. Germline CDR1 is MRHNA and CDR2 is SNTAGT. The CDR3 sequence is CASSETSGTYNEQFF. The DNA for the CDR3 is TGTGCCAGCAGTGAGACTAGCGGGACCTACAATGAGCAGTTCTTC.